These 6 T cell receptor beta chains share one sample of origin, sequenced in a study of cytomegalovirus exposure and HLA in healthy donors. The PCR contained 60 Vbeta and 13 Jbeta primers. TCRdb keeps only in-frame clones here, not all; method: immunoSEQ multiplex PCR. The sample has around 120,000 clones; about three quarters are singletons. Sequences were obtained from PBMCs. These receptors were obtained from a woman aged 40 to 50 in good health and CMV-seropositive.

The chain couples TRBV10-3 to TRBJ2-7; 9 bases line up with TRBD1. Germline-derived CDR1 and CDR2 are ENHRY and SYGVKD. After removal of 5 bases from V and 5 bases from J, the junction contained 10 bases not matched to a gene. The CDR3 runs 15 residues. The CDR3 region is CAISKQNRGPDEQYF. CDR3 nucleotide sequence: TGTGCCATCAGTAAACAAAACAGGGGGCCCGACGAGCAGTACTTC.

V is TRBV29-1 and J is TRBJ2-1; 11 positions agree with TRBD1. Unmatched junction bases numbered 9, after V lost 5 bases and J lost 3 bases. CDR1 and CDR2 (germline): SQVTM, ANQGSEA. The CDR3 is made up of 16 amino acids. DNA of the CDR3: TGCAGCGTTAAGCCTTCCGGGACAGGGGGCTACAATGAGCAGTTCTTC. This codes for CSVKPSGTGGYNEQFF.

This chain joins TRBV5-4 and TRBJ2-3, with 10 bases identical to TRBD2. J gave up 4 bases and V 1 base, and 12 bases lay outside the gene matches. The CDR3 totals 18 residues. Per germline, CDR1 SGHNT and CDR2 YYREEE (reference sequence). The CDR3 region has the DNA TGTGCCAGCAGCTTGTTTCCCGATCCTAGCGGGGGAGCAGATACGCAGTATTTT. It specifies CASSLFPDPSGGADTQYF.

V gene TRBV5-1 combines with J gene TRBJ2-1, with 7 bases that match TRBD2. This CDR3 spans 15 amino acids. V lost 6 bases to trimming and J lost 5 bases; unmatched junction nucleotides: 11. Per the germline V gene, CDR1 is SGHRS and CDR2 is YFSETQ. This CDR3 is CASNTGLTDHNEQFF. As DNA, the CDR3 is TGCGCCAGCAACACGGGACTAACCGACCACAATGAGCAGTTCTTC.

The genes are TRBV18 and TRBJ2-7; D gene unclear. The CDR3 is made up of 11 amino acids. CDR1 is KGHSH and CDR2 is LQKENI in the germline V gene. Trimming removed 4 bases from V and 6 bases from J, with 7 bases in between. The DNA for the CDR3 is TGTGCCAGCTCACGCCCGGGCGAGCAGTACTTC. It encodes CASSRPGEQYF. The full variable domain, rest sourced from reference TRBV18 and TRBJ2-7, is NAGVMQNPRHLVRRRGQEARLRCSPMKGHSHVYWYRQLPEEGLKFMVYLQKENIIDESGMPKERFSAEFPKEGPSILRIQQVVRGDSAAYFCASSRPGEQYFGPGTRLTVT.

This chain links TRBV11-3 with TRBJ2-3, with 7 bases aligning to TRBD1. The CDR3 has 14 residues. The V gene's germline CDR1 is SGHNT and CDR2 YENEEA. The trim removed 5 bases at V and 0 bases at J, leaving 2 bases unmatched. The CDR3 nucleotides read TGTGCCAGCAGCGAGGGGGCCAGCACAGATACGCAGTATTTT. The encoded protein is CASSEGASTDTQYF.